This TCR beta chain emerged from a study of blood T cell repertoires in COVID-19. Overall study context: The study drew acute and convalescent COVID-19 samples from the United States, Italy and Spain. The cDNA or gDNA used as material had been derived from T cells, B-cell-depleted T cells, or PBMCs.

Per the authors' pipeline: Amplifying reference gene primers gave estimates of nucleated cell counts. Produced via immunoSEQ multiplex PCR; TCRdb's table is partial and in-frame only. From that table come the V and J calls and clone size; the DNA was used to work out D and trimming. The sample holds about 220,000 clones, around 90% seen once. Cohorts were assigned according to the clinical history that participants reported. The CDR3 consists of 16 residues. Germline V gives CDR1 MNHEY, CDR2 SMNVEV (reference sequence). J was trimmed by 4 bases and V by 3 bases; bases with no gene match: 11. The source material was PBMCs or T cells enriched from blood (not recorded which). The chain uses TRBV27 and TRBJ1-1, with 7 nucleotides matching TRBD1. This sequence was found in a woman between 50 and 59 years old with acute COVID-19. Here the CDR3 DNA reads TGTGCCAGCAGTTTTGTGGGCAGGGGGTTGAGCACTGAAGCTTTCTTT. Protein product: CASSFVGRGLSTEAFF.